This TCR beta chain was retrieved from a study of blood T cell repertoires in COVID-19 (dated by TCRdb to about 2020). Regarding the study in general: Collaborator samples came from the United States, Italy and Spain and covered acute and convalescent phases of COVID-19. The material from the prospective study consisted of cDNA or gDNA derived from T cells, B-cell-depleted T cells, or PBMCs. The dataset comprised deeply sampled blood TCRbeta repertoires from subjects exposed to, actively infected with, or recovered from COVID-19. The repertoires were released in a freely available public database intended as a resource for research on the immune response to SARS-CoV-2. The samples were drawn from two sources: the first 160 participants of the ongoing ImmuneRACE study, and 1,254 subjects contributed by 6 global collaborators. The sample metadata nearly always contained a de-identified subject ID, COVID-19 status, age in years and sex. Where available, HLA class I and class II types were obtained from metadata supplied by the sample provider rather than from assay-based typing.

Study-wide conclusions, independent of this receptor: Clinical and demographic metadata were provided uncurated, with the amount varying by source and participant.

As concerns this clone: Its antigen is currently not known. No per-base quality is available; no much larger clone lies one base away.

The germline V gene sets CDR1 to MNHEY and CDR2 to SVGAGI. The CDR3 holds 14 amino acids from the cysteine to the phenylalanine. The sequence is cut down to CDR3 DNA, 42 bases in frame from base 1. V is shortened by 5 bases, J by 8 bases, and the region joining them spans 15 bases. TCRbeta CDR3 regions were amplified from genomic DNA using the immunoSEQ Assay, a bias-controlled multiplex PCR. Per the source publication's procedure: Nucleated cell counts per sample were estimated from amplification of reference gene primers within the assay. To quantify the absolute abundance of each unique TCRbeta CDR3 rearrangement, sequence reads were collapsed and filtered. For each sample, productive Simpson clonality was calculated as the square root of Simpson's diversity index across productive rearrangements. The immuneACCESS repertoire file appears here via TCRdb, limited to in-frame rearrangements. These files lack a portion of the clones; in checked studies, under half of the deficit traces to unresolved V genes, and the cause of the others is not known. V and J calls and clone size are given by that table; D and trimming were obtained from the DNA. For this sample the table gives around 310,000 clones, of which more than 80% were detected only once. The ten largest clones represent around 6.8% of the sample.

In Seattle, one collaborating source enrolled patients while the infection was active and tracked those patients longitudinally over the course of disease. Whole blood was collected in K2EDTA tubes by collaborating institutions according to the institutions' own protocols. For TCRbeta analysis, collaborators shipped samples as frozen whole blood, isolated PBMCs, or DNA extracted from either of those sample types. Sequencing input: peripheral blood. The chain is assembled from TRBV6-5 and TRBJ1-4; TRBD1 is possibly the D segment (6 matching bases). The TCR comes from a woman in her twenties or thirties with COVID-19, enrolled during active disease. The DNA reads TGTGCCAGCAGTCCCCGGACAGTCCGGGAAAAACTGTTTTTT. It specifies CASSPRTVREKLFF.